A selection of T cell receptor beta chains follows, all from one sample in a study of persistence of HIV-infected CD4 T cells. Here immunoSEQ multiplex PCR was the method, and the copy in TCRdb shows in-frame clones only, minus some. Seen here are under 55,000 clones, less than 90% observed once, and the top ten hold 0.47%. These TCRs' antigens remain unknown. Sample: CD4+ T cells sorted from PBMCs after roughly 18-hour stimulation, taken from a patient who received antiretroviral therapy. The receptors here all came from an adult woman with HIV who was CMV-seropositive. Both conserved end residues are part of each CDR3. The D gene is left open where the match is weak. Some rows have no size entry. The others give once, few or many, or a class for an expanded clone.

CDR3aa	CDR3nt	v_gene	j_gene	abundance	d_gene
CASSHDRANTEAFF	TGCGCCAGCAGCCACGACAGGGCGAACACTGAAGCTTTCTTT	TRBV4-1	TRBJ1-1	-	TRBD1
CAWSVLRYTEAFF	TGTGCCTGGAGTGTACTGCGGTACACTGAAGCTTTCTTT	TRBV30	TRBJ1-1	-	-
CAAKPGHSNTGELFF	TGTGCCGCGAAACCGGGACATTCGAACACCGGGGAGCTGTTTTTT	TRBV27	TRBJ2-2	-	-
CASSSPAGGIISPLHF	TGTGCCAGCAGCTCGCCTGCAGGGGGCATTATTTCACCCCTCCACTTT	TRBV5-4	TRBJ1-6	-	TRBD1
CASSLSVGQALKKLFF	TGTGCCAGCAGCCTTAGCGTCGGACAGGCTCTCAAAAAACTGTTTTTT	TRBV7-2	TRBJ1-4	once	TRBD1
CSVELGRTQYF	TGCAGCGTTGAATTGGGCAGAACGCAGTATTTT	TRBV29-1	TRBJ2-3	few	-
CASSEGGAVQETQYF	TGTGCCAGCAGTGAAGGAGGGGCGGTTCAAGAGACCCAGTACTTC	TRBV2	TRBJ2-5	-	-
CASSPTGQGGNQPQHF	TGTGCCAGTAGTCCCACAGGACAGGGTGGCAATCAGCCCCAGCATTTT	TRBV19	TRBJ1-5	-	TRBD1
CASRGPGQSTGELFF	TGTGCCAGCAGGGGACCGGGACAGAGTACCGGGGAGCTGTTTTTT	TRBV7-9	TRBJ2-2	-	TRBD1
CASSPNSGNTIYF	TGTGCCAGCAGCCCGAACTCTGGAAACACCATATATTTT	TRBV5-5	TRBJ1-3	-	-
CATSDPDRETQYF	TGTGCCACCAGTGATCCGGACAGAGAGACCCAGTACTTC	TRBV24-1	TRBJ2-5	-	-
CASSVDGGSNTGELFF	TGTGCCAGCAGCGTGGATGGTGGTTCGAACACCGGGGAGCTGTTTTTT	TRBV9	TRBJ2-2	-	-
CASSSGTGDNEQFF	TGTGCCAGCAGCTCCGGGACAGGGGACAATGAGCAGTTCTTC	TRBV7-3	TRBJ2-1	-	TRBD1
CAWSMPRTAGNTIYF	TGTGCCTGGAGTATGCCGCGGACAGCTGGAAACACCATATATTTT	TRBV30	TRBJ1-3	-	-
CSVGLTGGYLNEQFF	TGCAGCGTGGGTCTGACAGGGGGCTATCTGAATGAGCAGTTCTTC	TRBV29-1	TRBJ2-1	once	TRBD1
CASSLGWGSSGNTIYF	TGTGCCAGCAGCCTGGGATGGGGGAGCTCTGGAAACACCATATATTTT	TRBV3-1/TRBV3-2	TRBJ1-3	-	-
CASSLALAGGYEQYF	TGCGCCAGCAGCTTGGCGCTAGCGGGGGGTTACGAGCAGTACTTC	TRBV5-1	TRBJ2-7	-	TRBD2
CASSFQRSNTGELFF	TGTGCCAGCAGTTTTCAGCGATCGAACACCGGGGAGCTGTTTTTT	TRBV27	TRBJ2-2	few	-
CASRRGPAIGGSPLHF	TGTGCCAGTAGAAGAGGACCTGCAATCGGGGGTTCACCCCTCCACTTT	TRBV19	TRBJ1-6	-	-
CASSLDSSLGGSIYGYTF	TGTGCCAGCAGCTTAGATTCCTCTTTAGGGGGGAGTATCTATGGCTACACCTTC	TRBV11-2	TRBJ1-2	-	-
CASSPDRGYPNYGYTF	TGCGCCAGCAGCCCGGACAGGGGATACCCTAACTATGGCTACACCTTC	TRBV5-1	TRBJ1-2	-	TRBD1
CASTPPGAKSEQFF	TGTGCCAGCACACCCCCGGGGGCAAAGAGTGAGCAGTTCTTC	TRBV6-5	TRBJ2-1	-	-
CAWSDTGKGWVNTEAFF	TGTGCCTGGAGTGACACAGGGAAAGGGTGGGTGAACACTGAAGCTTTCTTT	TRBV30	TRBJ1-1	-	-
CASSSGRSQPQHF	TGTGCCAGCAGCTCCGGGAGGTCCCAGCCCCAGCATTTT	TRBV12-3/TRBV12-4	TRBJ1-5	-	-
CSVELVGATNEKLFF	TGCAGCGTTGAACTGGTAGGGGCAACTAATGAAAAACTGTTTTTT	TRBV29-1	TRBJ1-4	-	-
CASSLGTGWGNQPQHF	TGTGCCAGCAGCTTAGGGACAGGGTGGGGCAATCAGCCCCAGCATTTT	TRBV7-6	TRBJ1-5	once	TRBD1
CASSRTPLGEQYF	TGTGCCAGCAGTCGGACTCCTCTGGGCGAGCAGTACTTC	TRBV6-5	TRBJ2-7	-	-
CASSYLSVGPPGEQFF	TGTGCCAGCAGTTACCTCAGCGTGGGGCCTCCCGGGGAGCAGTTCTTC	TRBV6-5	TRBJ2-1	-	-
CAWGARIPPDTQYF	TGTGCCTGGGGGGCGAGAATCCCTCCAGATACGCAGTATTTT	TRBV30	TRBJ2-3	-	-
CATSRGTGRNYGYTF	TGTGCCACCTCTCGAGGGACAGGACGCAACTATGGCTACACCTTC	TRBV24-1	TRBJ1-2	-	TRBD1
CASSLDPVEGTQYF	TGTGCCAGCAGCTTAGACCCGGTGGAAGGCACGCAGTATTTT	TRBV7-8	TRBJ2-3	-	-
CASSVGSFGGSDTQYF	TGTGCCAGCAGCGTAGGGTCCTTCGGGGGTTCAGATACGCAGTATTTT	TRBV9	TRBJ2-3	-	-
CASSVPLGTGGHGYTF	TGTGCCAGCAGCGTCCCCTTAGGGACAGGGGGCCATGGCTACACCTTC	TRBV9	TRBJ1-2	-	TRBD1
CASSTGQGLNEKLFF	TGTGCCAGTAGTACCGGACAGGGCCTCAATGAAAAACTGTTTTTT	TRBV19	TRBJ1-4	-	TRBD1
CASRPPGGANQPQHF	TGTGCCAGTAGGCCCCCAGGGGGCGCAAATCAGCCCCAGCATTTT	TRBV19	TRBJ1-5	-	TRBD1
CASSVGTGVIDEQFF	TGTGCCAGCAGCGTCGGGACAGGGGTCATCGATGAGCAGTTCTTC	TRBV9	TRBJ2-1	-	TRBD1
CASSSRASGGGEKLFF	TGTGCCAGCAGTTCACGGGCCTCGGGAGGGGGTGAAAAACTGTTTTTT	TRBV28	TRBJ1-4	-	-